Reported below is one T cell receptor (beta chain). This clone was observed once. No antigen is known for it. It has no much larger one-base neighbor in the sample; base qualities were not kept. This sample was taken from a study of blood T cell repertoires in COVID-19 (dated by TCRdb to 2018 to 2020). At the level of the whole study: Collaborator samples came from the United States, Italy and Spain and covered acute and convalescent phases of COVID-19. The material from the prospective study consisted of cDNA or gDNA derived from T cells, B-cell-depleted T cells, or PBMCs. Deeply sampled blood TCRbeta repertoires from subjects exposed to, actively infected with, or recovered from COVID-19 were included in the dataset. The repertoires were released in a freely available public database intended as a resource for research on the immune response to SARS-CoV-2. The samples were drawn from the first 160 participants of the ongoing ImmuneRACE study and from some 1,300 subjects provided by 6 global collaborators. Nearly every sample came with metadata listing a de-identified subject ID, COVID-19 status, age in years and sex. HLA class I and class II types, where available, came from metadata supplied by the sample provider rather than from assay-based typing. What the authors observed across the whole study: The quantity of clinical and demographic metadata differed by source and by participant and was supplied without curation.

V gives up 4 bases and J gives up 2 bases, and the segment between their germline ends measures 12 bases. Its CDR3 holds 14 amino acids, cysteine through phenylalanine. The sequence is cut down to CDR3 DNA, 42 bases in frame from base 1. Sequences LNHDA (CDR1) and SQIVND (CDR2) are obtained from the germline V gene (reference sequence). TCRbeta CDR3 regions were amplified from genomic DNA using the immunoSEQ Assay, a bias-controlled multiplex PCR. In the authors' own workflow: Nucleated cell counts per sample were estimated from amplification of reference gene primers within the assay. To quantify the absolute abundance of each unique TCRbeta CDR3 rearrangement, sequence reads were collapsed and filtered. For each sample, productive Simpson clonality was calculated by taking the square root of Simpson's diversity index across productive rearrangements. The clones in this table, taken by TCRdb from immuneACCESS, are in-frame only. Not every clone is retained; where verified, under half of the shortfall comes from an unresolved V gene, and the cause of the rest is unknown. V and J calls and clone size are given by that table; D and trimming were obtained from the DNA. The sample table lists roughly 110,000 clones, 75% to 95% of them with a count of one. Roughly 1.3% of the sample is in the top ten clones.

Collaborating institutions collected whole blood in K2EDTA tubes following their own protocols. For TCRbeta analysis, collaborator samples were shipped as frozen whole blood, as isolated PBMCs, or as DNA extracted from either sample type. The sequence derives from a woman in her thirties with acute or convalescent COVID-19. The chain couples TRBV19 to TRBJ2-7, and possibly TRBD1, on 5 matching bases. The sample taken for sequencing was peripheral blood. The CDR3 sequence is CASSSPGHTYEQYF. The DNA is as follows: TGTGCCAGTAGTAGCCCAGGACATACCTACGAGCAGTACTTC.